The 26 T cell receptor beta chains reported below all come from one sample, sequenced in a study of cytomegalovirus exposure and HLA in healthy donors. The PCR contained 60 Vbeta and 13 Jbeta primers. Clones were sequenced by immunoSEQ multiplex PCR, and TCRdb holds only the in-frame ones, with some missing. Of just over 150,000 clones in the sample, about 80% are singletons; the top ten hold about 1%. Specimen: PBMCs. These receptors originate from a woman aged 45-65 years in good health and CMV-seropositive.

V usage is TRBV27 and J usage is TRBJ1-2; 11 positions agree with TRBD1. Trimming cost V 5 bases and J 7 bases; bases outside gene matches: 9. CDR3 size: 15 residues. Germline V CDR1 and CDR2: MNHEY, SMNVEV (reference sequence). Written as DNA, the CDR3 is TGTGCCAGCAGTCTCGGACAGGGGGCGCTTGGTGGCTACACCTTC. As protein: CASSLGQGALGGYTF.

The chain carries TRBV29-1 and TRBJ1-2; 7 nucleotides match TRBD1. V trimming: 2 bases; J trimming: 0 bases; junction bases outside the gene matches: 0. The germline V gene encodes CDR1 SQVTM and CDR2 ANQGSEA. The CDR3 covers 13 residues. The CDR3 spells CSVEQGANYGYTF. Here the CDR3 DNA reads TGCAGCGTTGAACAGGGGGCTAACTATGGCTACACCTTC.

This clone was detected once. V is TRBV5-6 and J is TRBJ1-4; TRBD1 might be the D (6 bases). This CDR3 has 14 residues. The germline V and J ends were trimmed by 3 bases and 7 bases, with 13 bases remaining between them. Per germline, CDR1 SGHDT and CDR2 YYEEEE. CDR3: CASSSTGIGEKLFF. The CDR3 nucleotides read TGTGCCAGCAGCTCTACAGGGATAGGTGAAAAACTGTTTTTT.

This clone has only a few counts. This chain joins TRBV6-1 and TRBJ1-6; 10 positions match TRBD1. The germline gives CDR1 MNHNS, CDR2 SASEGT. Losses at the gene ends were 1 base for V and 4 bases for J; bases not matched to a gene: 10. The CDR3 is 19 amino acids. The CDR3 protein is CASSEDSPRTGGYNSPLHF. CDR3 nucleotide sequence: TGTGCCAGCAGTGAAGACTCCCCGCGGACAGGGGGATATAATTCACCCCTCCACTTT.

This clone occurred once. This sequence joins TRBV28 and TRBJ1-5; 10 positions agree with TRBD1. J gave up 6 bases and V 6 bases, and 8 bases lay outside the gene matches. The CDR3 sequence is 15 residues long. Germline V gives CDR1 MDHEN, CDR2 SYDVKM. CDR3: CASRVLTGGRQPQHF. CDR3 nucleotides: TGTGCCAGCAGGGTGTTGACAGGGGGCCGTCAGCCCCAGCATTTT.

The rearrangement uses TRBV5-6 and TRBJ1-2, with a possible D match to TRBD1 (6 bases). The CDR3 loop spans 14 amino acids. CDR1 and CDR2 (germline): SGHDT, YYEEEE. The V end lost 0 bases, the J end lost 6 bases, and 12 bases lay between the germline ends. The CDR3 DNA is TGTGCCAGCAGCTTGGGGGCAGGGGTTCATGGCTACACCTTC. This sequence encodes CASSLGAGVHGYTF.

The chain links TRBV9 to TRBJ2-3, with 8 bases aligning to TRBD2. The CDR3 has 14 residues. Germline V gene lookup returns CDR1 SGDLS and CDR2 YYNGEE. Germline trimming cut 3 bases from V and 6 bases from J; bases unmatched to any gene: 6. This CDR3 reads CASSGRGGSDTQYF. The DNA of the CDR3 is TGTGCCAGCAGCGGTCGGGGGGGGAGCGATACGCAGTATTTT.

CDR3 sequence (DNA): TGTGCCTGGAGGAAACGGGTCGGGGACTATGGCTACACCTTC. Protein: CAWRKRVGDYGYTF. The chain uses TRBV30 and TRBJ1-2; D call uncertain. Per germline, CDR1 GTSNPN and CDR2 SVGIG (reference sequence). The CDR3 is made up of 14 amino acids. Trimming left V 3 bases short and J 3 bases short, with 14 bases between.

The rearrangement joins TRBV18 to TRBJ2-6, with D possibly TRBD2 on 5 matching bases. Germline V gives CDR1 KGHSH, CDR2 LQKENI. The CDR3 contains 22 residues. Trimming pared 3 bases from V and 0 bases from J, leaving 27 bases between. CDR3 in amino acids: CASSPKAPATGVWRSGANVLTF. Written as DNA, the CDR3 is TGTGCCAGCTCACCTAAGGCCCCGGCGACCGGGGTATGGCGCTCTGGGGCCAACGTCCTGACTTTC.

The CDR3 spells CASSKGRLAPEPVEQYF. The CDR3 DNA follows: TGTGCCAGCAGTAAGGGGAGGCTAGCGCCCGAACCTGTCGAGCAGTACTTC. This chain joins TRBV13 and TRBJ2-7, with a possible D match to TRBD2 (6 bases). The CDR3 consists of 17 residues. The V end lost 6 bases, the J end lost 6 bases, and 27 bases lay between the germline ends. Germline assignment: CDR1 PRHDT and CDR2 FYEKMQ (reference sequence).

This CDR3 reads CASSRQTSPGEETQYF. CDR3 in DNA: TGTGCCAGCAGCCGGCAGACCAGTCCGGGGGAAGAGACCCAGTACTTC. V usage is TRBV7-2 and J usage is TRBJ2-5; maybe TRBD2 (6 bases). V was pared by 5 bases and J by 3 bases, with 19 bases between. The CDR3 is 16 residues long. Per germline, CDR1 SGHTA and CDR2 FQGNSA.

This clone came up once. The V gene is TRBV5-4, the J gene TRBJ2-5; a possible D gene is TRBD2 (5 bases). The V gene lost 4 bases and the J gene lost 5 bases, with 12 bases spanning the gap. The germline gives CDR1 SGHNT, CDR2 YYREEE (reference sequence). The CDR3 loop spans 13 amino acids. For the CDR3, the DNA is TGTGCCAGCAGCACTACTAGATCTGAGACCCAGTACTTC. Protein sequence: CASSTTRSETQYF.

The chain recombines TRBV5-4 with TRBJ2-3; 8 nucleotides agree with TRBD2. The junction had 9 bases not matched to a gene; V was cut back by 2 bases and J by 4 bases. CDR3 length: 16 residues. The germline gives CDR1 SGHNT, CDR2 YYREEE (reference sequence). This CDR3 is CASSLRQAGAADTQYF. CDR3 sequence (DNA): TGTGCCAGCAGCTTACGTCAAGCGGGAGCGGCAGATACGCAGTATTTT.

The genes are TRBV20-1 and TRBJ2-1, with unresolved D. V was cut by 0 bases and J by 7 bases, with 4 bases left in between. Germline assignment: CDR1 DFQATT and CDR2 SNEGSKA (reference sequence). The CDR3 runs 11 residues. CDR3 in amino acids: CSARDFNEQFF. The CDR3 DNA reads TGCAGTGCTAGAGACTTTAATGAGCAGTTCTTC.

The gene calls are TRBV28 and TRBJ2-7, with D perhaps matching TRBD1 (5 bases). The CDR3 covers 11 residues. Germline-derived CDR1 and CDR2 are MDHEN and SYDVKM. Trimming pared 7 bases from V and 9 bases from J, leaving 13 bases between. As DNA, the CDR3 is TGTGCCAGCACCCTTTGGGGCGTGCAGTACTTC. Residues: CASTLWGVQYF. The entire variable domain, with the rest obtained from reference TRBV28 and TRBJ2-7, is as follows: DVKVTQSSRYLVKRTGEKVFLECVQDMDHENMFWYRQDPGLGLRLIYFSYDVKMKEKGDIPEGYSVSREKKERFSLILESASTNQTSMYLCASTLWGVQYFGPGTRLTVT.

This clone was found a few times. The chain recombines TRBV13 with TRBJ2-3, with a possible D match to TRBD2 (6 bases). Germline loops: CDR1 PRHDT, CDR2 FYEKMQ (reference sequence). V lost 1 base to trimming and J lost 2 bases, with 10 bases between them. This CDR3 contains 15 residues. This CDR3 is CASSLVAGTTDTQYF. The CDR3 DNA reads TGTGCCAGCAGCTTAGTGGCGGGGACCACAGATACGCAGTATTTT. Filled out from reference TRBV13 and TRBJ2-3, the complete variable domain reads AAGVIQSPRHLIKEKRETATLKCYPIPRHDTVYWYQQGPGQDPQFLISFYEKMQSDKGSIPDRFSAQQFSDYHSELNMSSLELGDSALYFCASSLVAGTTDTQYFGPGTRLTVL.

The chain joins TRBV29-1 to TRBJ1-2, with D unclear. V was shortened by 4 bases and J by 0 bases, with 9 bases between the two germline ends. The CDR3 contains 13 residues. CDR1 SQVTM and CDR2 ANQGSEA come from the germline V gene. As DNA, the CDR3 is TGCAGCGTTGGGCAGACTGCTAACTATGGCTACACCTTC. Its translation: CSVGQTANYGYTF.

V is TRBV7-8 and J is TRBJ1-1, with TRBD1 matching 7 bases. The CDR3 loop spans 14 amino acids. Germline V gene sequence: CDR1 SGHVS, CDR2 FQNEAQ. The V and J ends lost 6 bases and 3 bases, in that order; junction bases with no gene match: 7. CDR3 residues: CASSQDREDTEAFF. In DNA form, the CDR3 reads TGTGCCAGCAGTCAAGACAGGGAGGACACTGAAGCTTTCTTT.

This chain connects TRBV2 to TRBJ1-2; 8 bases are a match to TRBD1. Germline V gene data show CDR1 as SNHLY and CDR2 as FYNNEI. The CDR3 runs to 13 residues. Unmatched junction bases numbered 1, after V lost 3 bases and J lost 4 bases. This chain's CDR3 is CASSDRGPYGYTF. Here the CDR3 DNA reads TGTGCCAGCAGTGACAGGGGGCCCTATGGCTACACCTTC.

Remarks on this clone: The sample has other DNA sequences that encode this CDR3 too. This chain joins TRBV10-1 and TRBJ1-6; 7 bases match TRBD1. Germline loops: CDR1 WNHNN, CDR2 SYGVQD (reference sequence). Trimming at V came to 2 bases and at J to 1 base, leaving 17 bases not matched to a gene. The CDR3 spans 21 residues. The chain's CDR3 is CASSEKILRDRKGSYNSPLHF. CDR3 sequence (DNA): TGCGCCAGCAGTGAGAAAATACTCCGGGACAGAAAGGGTTCCTATAATTCACCCCTCCACTTT.

The rearrangement links TRBV15 to TRBJ1-5, with D unresolved. The CDR3 covers 16 residues. Looked up from germline, CDR1 is LNHNV and CDR2 is YYDKDF (reference sequence). The V end was cut by 0 bases, the J end by 2 bases, with 11 bases between. CDR3 region: CATSRDRSQGNQPQHF. CDR3 sequence (DNA): TGTGCCACCAGCAGAGATCGCAGTCAAGGCAATCAGCCCCAGCATTTT.

This chain uses TRBV4-1 with TRBJ1-1; D not resolved. CDR3 length: 15 amino acids. Germline CDR1 reads MGHRA; CDR2 reads YSYEKL. Deletions cut 1 base from V and 3 bases from J, with 12 bases between. The CDR3 DNA is TGCGCCAGCAGCCAAGCCCCTGGGAGGGACACTGAAGCTTTCTTT. As protein: CASSQAPGRDTEAFF.

The chain employs TRBV27 and TRBJ2-5, with no clear D. The J call may be faulty, since TRBJ2-7 better matches the DNA end. There are 13 residues in the CDR3. Per germline, CDR1 MNHEY and CDR2 SMNVEV (reference sequence). DNA of the CDR3: TGTGCCAGCAGTTTATTGAGAGGTTTCGAGCAGTACTTC. This sequence encodes CASSLLRGFEQYF.

This rearrangement joins TRBV7-8 to TRBJ2-7; tentative D call: TRBD2 (9 bases). Trimming took off 1 base at V and 3 bases at J, with 16 bases between the two ends. The CDR3 loop spans 16 amino acids. The germline V gene has CDR1 SGHVS and CDR2 FQNEAQ. In nucleotides, the CDR3 is TGTGCCAGCAGCTTAGGGCTAGCGGGACAGGTCTACGAGCAGTACTTC. Its translation: CASSLGLAGQVYEQYF. Looking up the rest from reference TRBV7-8 and TRBJ2-7 gives the full variable domain: GAGVSQSPRYKVAKRGQDVALRCDPISGHVSLFWYQQALGQGPEFLTYFQNEAQLDKSGLPSDRFFAERPEGSVSTLKIQRTQQEDSAVYLCASSLGLAGQVYEQYFGPGTRLTVT.

The V gene is TRBV10-1, the J gene TRBJ2-7; D remains unclear. The V end lost 6 bases, the J end lost 7 bases, and 16 bases lay between the germline ends. CDR1 and CDR2 (germline): WNHNN, SYGVQD (reference sequence). The CDR3 is made up of 13 amino acids. CDR3 in amino acids: CASSSVPYAEQYF. For the CDR3, the DNA is TGCGCCAGCAGCTCCGTACCCTACGCGGAGCAGTACTTC.

On this clone itself: Other nucleotide sequences from this sample produce the same CDR3. J is TRBJ2-6 and V is TRBV29-1; D is unresolved. Germline-derived CDR1 and CDR2 are SQVTM and ANQGSEA. Trimming shortened V by 6 bases and J by 1 base, and 4 bases separated the two germline ends. This CDR3 has 12 residues. CDR3 in amino acids: CSVQSGANVLTF. DNA of the CDR3: TGCAGCGTACAGTCTGGGGCCAACGTCCTGACTTTC.